These 19 T cell receptor beta chains came from one sample sequenced in a study of T cells in localized non-small cell lung cancer. Measured with immunoSEQ multiplex PCR; TCRdb has only the in-frame clones, and not every one. The data show approximately 2,200 clones, with around 33% seen just once and around 10% held by the top ten. The sequencing used normal lung tissue next to the tumor, collected before any cancer treatment. The origin of the receptors is an older female donor with stage I squamous cell lung carcinoma.

This chain links TRBV10-1 with TRBJ2-3; 12 nucleotides agree with TRBD2. The CDR3 consists of 16 residues. Germline assignment: CDR1 WNHNN and CDR2 SYGVQD (reference sequence). The V and J ends lost 3 bases and 0 bases, in that order; junction bases with no gene match: 1. CDR3 in DNA: TGCGCCAGCAGTGACGGACTAGCGGGAAGCACAGATACGCAGTATTTT. Its translation is CASSDGLAGSTDTQYF.

This clone appeared a few times. The chain combines TRBV9 with TRBJ2-7; D not certain. Between the trimmed V and J ends, which lost 5 bases and 9 bases, there was a span of 21 bases. Germline values: CDR1 SGDLS, CDR2 YYNGEE. CDR3 size: 14 residues. The CDR3 coding sequence is TGTGCCAGCAGTCCTAGGGTTACCCCAATGGGGCAGTACTTC. Translating it yields CASSPRVTPMGQYF. The full variable domain, in which reference TRBV9 and TRBJ2-7 provide the parts outside the CDR3, is DSGVTQTPKHLITATGQRVTLRCSPRSGDLSVYWYQQSLDQGLQFLIQYYNGEERAKGNILERFSAQQFPDLHSELNLSSLELGDSALYFCASSPRVTPMGQYFGPGTRLTVT.

V and J are TRBV11-3 and TRBJ1-1; D call uncertain. The length of the CDR3 is 14 residues. V was clipped by 1 base and J by 4 bases, with 10 bases between them. CDR1 SGHNT and CDR2 YENEEA come from the germline V gene. CDR3 DNA: TGTGCCAGCAGCTTAGTATCTAAGGCCACTGAAGCTTTCTTT. Residues: CASSLVSKATEAFF.

This clone was counted between two and nine times. This chain links TRBV11-3 with TRBJ1-4, with a weak D call TRBD1 (5 bases). CDR1 is SGHNT and CDR2 is YENEEA in the germline V gene. The ends were cut back, 4 bases at V and 5 bases at J, with 11 bases in the middle. The CDR3 extends over 14 amino acids. The CDR3 nucleotides read TGTGCCAGCAGCTCCCAGGGTAGGAATGAAAAACTGTTTTTT. It codes for CASSSQGRNEKLFF.

The sample holds a few counts of this clone. A junction boundary mismatches the germline segment, possibly from a read error. The chain has TRBV10-3 and TRBJ2-1; 9 nucleotides align to TRBD2. From germline, CDR1 is ENHRY and CDR2 SYGVKD. The CDR3 loop spans 12 amino acids. CDR3 amino acids: CASSGSGLARFF. CDR3 DNA sequence: TGTGCCAGCAGTGGGTCGGGACTAGCACGGTTCTTC.

This clone counts as medium-sized. This rearrangement joins TRBV9 to TRBJ2-7, with 7 nucleotides matching TRBD2. Germline CDR1 is SGDLS and CDR2 is YYNGEE. The CDR3 totals 16 residues. V dropped 5 bases and J dropped 4; count of bases not matched to a gene: 15. For the CDR3, the DNA is TGTGCCAGCAGTGACGCCGCGCTTAGCGGGTTATACGAGCAGTACTTC. Translating gives CASSDAALSGLYEQYF. Full variable domain (rest looked up from reference TRBV9 and TRBJ2-7): DSGVTQTPKHLITATGQRVTLRCSPRSGDLSVYWYQQSLDQGLQFLIQYYNGEERAKGNILERFSAQQFPDLHSELNLSSLELGDSALYFCASSDAALSGLYEQYFGPGTRLTVT.

This clone occurred a few times. The chain uses TRBV11-1 and TRBJ1-5, with TRBD1 matching 10 bases. The CDR3 is made up of 16 amino acids. The trim removed 2 bases at V and 3 bases at J, leaving 4 bases unmatched. The germline V gene encodes CDR1 SGHAT and CDR2 FQDESV (reference sequence). The CDR3 DNA sequence: TGTGCCAGCAGCTTATGGGGACAGGGGAACAATCAGCCCCAGCATTTT. Amino acid sequence: CASSLWGQGNNQPQHF. Full variable domain (rest looked up from reference TRBV11-1 and TRBJ1-5): EAEVAQSPRYKITEKSQAVAFWCDPISGHATLYWYRQILGQGPELLVQFQDESVVDDSQLPKDRFSAERLKGVDSTLKIQPAELGDSAMYLCASSLWGQGNNQPQHFGDGTRLSIL.

The chain has TRBV19 and TRBJ2-3; 12 positions match TRBD1. The CDR3 loop spans 15 amino acids. Germline V CDR1 and CDR2: LNHDA, SQIVND (reference sequence). Losses at the gene ends were 4 bases for V and 4 bases for J; bases not matched to a gene: 3. CDR3 protein: CASSSRDRGPDTQYF. CDR3 DNA sequence: TGTGCCAGTAGTAGCCGGGACAGGGGGCCAGATACGCAGTATTTT.

The gene calls are TRBV9 and TRBJ2-5; either TRBD1 or TRBD2 may supply D (6 bases each). The CDR3 has 15 amino acids. The V gene's germline CDR1 is SGDLS and CDR2 YYNGEE. The ends were cut back, 0 bases at V and 7 bases at J, with 16 bases in the middle. This CDR3 is CASSVEGGGGGTQYF. CDR3 sequence (DNA): TGTGCCAGCAGCGTAGAGGGCGGTGGAGGGGGGACCCAGTACTTC.

The V and J genes are TRBV27 and TRBJ2-5, with 8 nucleotides matching TRBD2. The length of the CDR3 is 15 residues. Germline-derived CDR1 and CDR2 are MNHEY and SMNVEV (reference sequence). V shed 3 bases, J shed 3 bases, and the junction held 6 bases outside the gene matches. CDR3 in amino acids: CASSLIGAGEETQYF. CDR3 DNA: TGTGCCAGCAGTTTGATCGGAGCGGGGGAAGAGACCCAGTACTTC.

The V and J genes are TRBV28 and TRBJ2-7, with D possibly being TRBD2 (6 bases). The germline V gene has CDR1 MDHEN and CDR2 SYDVKM. Trimming left V 6 bases short and J 3 bases short, with 15 bases between. This CDR3 spans 14 amino acids. CDR3 sequence reads: CASRSPSGDYEQYF. The CDR3 DNA sequence: TGTGCCAGCAGGTCCCCTTCGGGGGACTACGAGCAGTACTTC.

This sequence joins TRBV4-1 and TRBJ2-7; D call uncertain. With 4 bases removed from V and 2 bases from J, the gap between germline ends came to 18 bases. CDR1 MGHRA and CDR2 YSYEKL come from the germline V gene. The CDR3 covers 16 residues. The CDR3 region is CASSPSWVGNTYEQYF. CDR3 coding DNA: TGCGCCAGCAGCCCAAGTTGGGTGGGTAACACCTACGAGCAGTACTTC.

This clone was seen more than once but under ten times. This chain uses TRBV6-8 with TRBJ1-2; tentative D call: TRBD1 (6 bases). Trimming cost V 8 bases and J 8 bases, with 15 bases left between them. The CDR3 loop spans 12 amino acids. CDR1 and CDR2 (germline): MNHGY, SAAAGT. The chain's CDR3 is CASVQGFDGYTF. For the CDR3, the DNA is TGTGCCAGCGTTCAGGGGTTTGACGGCTACACCTTC.

The chain employs TRBV11-3 and TRBJ2-1; 9 nucleotides align to TRBD1. This CDR3 spans 15 amino acids. Trimming cost V 7 bases and J 2 bases; bases outside gene matches: 6. Germline V gene lookup returns CDR1 SGHNT and CDR2 YENEEA. Here the CDR3 reads CASTPGTGTYNEQFF. The CDR3 DNA reads as TGTGCCAGCACGCCCGGGACAGGGACCTACAATGAGCAGTTCTTC.

This chain uses TRBV19 with TRBJ2-5; D is perhaps TRBD2 (5 bases). V was shortened by 9 bases and J by 0 bases, with 11 bases between the two germline ends. This CDR3 contains 13 residues. The germline gives CDR1 LNHDA, CDR2 SQIVND (reference sequence). Here the CDR3 DNA reads TGTGCCAGCGAGGACTCAGACCAAGAGACCCAGTACTTC. Its protein is CASEDSDQETQYF.

This chain joins TRBV10-2 and TRBJ2-1; D is perhaps TRBD2 (6 bases). Germline V CDR1 and CDR2: WSHSY, SAAADI. The CDR3 totals 15 residues. Trimming took 4 bases from V and 7 from J, leaving 17 bases between them. The DNA for the CDR3 is TGCGCCAGCAGTGGCGGGGTGGGAGGCCAAAATGAGCAGTTCTTC. Its translation: CASSGGVGGQNEQFF.

The chain joins TRBV18 to TRBJ1-2; D remains unclear. The length of the CDR3 is 15 residues. Looked up from germline, CDR1 is KGHSH and CDR2 is LQKENI. V was trimmed by 1 base and J by 1 base, leaving 10 bases between them. The CDR3: CASSPLTDFNYGYTF. DNA for the CDR3: TGTGCCAGCTCACCACTGACGGATTTTAACTATGGCTACACCTTC.

The chain is built from TRBV6-8 and TRBJ2-1; 8 bases align to TRBD2. V lost 11 bases, J lost 4 bases, and 10 bases stayed unmatched. Germline loops: CDR1 MNHGY, CDR2 SAAAGT. CDR3 length equals 14 residues. DNA of the CDR3: TGTGCCGGGCGGGAGGAGGGGTTTTACAATGAGCAGTTCTTC. This encodes CAGREEGFYNEQFF.

The chain couples TRBV18 to TRBJ1-1, with 7 bases matching TRBD1. V was pared by 4 bases and J by 3 bases, with 5 bases of the junction left unmatched. This CDR3 is 14 amino acids long. Germline V CDR1 and CDR2: KGHSH, LQKENI. The CDR3 here is CASSLDQGDTEAFF. The DNA of the CDR3 is TGTGCCAGCTCACTAGACCAGGGGGACACTGAAGCTTTCTTT.